The rows below give T cell receptor beta chains drawn from one sample of a study of Ad26.COV2.S vaccination and SARS-CoV-2 variants. Here immunoSEQ multiplex PCR was the method, and the copy in TCRdb shows in-frame clones only, minus some. The sample holds 300,000 to 350,000 clones, around four fifths seen once. This specimen was peripheral blood, taken in a trial of Ad26.COV2.S vaccine versus placebo. The origin of the receptors is a person between 18 and 60 years old who received the Ad26.COV2.S COVID-19 vaccine or a placebo. CDR3s include the opening cysteine and the closing phenylalanine or tryptophan. Fields, in order: V gene, CDR3 length, J gene, D gene, clone size, CDR3 protein, CDR3 DNA. The D gene is left open where the match is weak. The size entry is marked missing in some rows and otherwise reads once, few, many or a size class.

TRBV7-2	15	TRBJ1-1	TRBD1	once	CASSLLWTGNTEAFF	TGTGCCAGCAGCTTACTGTGGACAGGGAACACTGAAGCTTTCTTT
TRBV28	16	TRBJ2-5	.	.	CAISTLGQSSTETQYF	TGTGCCATCTCTACCTTAGGGCAGTCATCCACGGAGACCCAGTACTTC
TRBV28	15	TRBJ2-5	TRBD2	.	CASSLFRGGPETQYF	TGTGCCAGCAGTTTATTTCGGGGGGGGCCAGAGACCCAGTACTTC
TRBV2	15	TRBJ1-2	.	.	CASSEVSANLYGYTF	TGTGCCAGCAGTGAGGTCTCGGCAAACCTCTATGGCTACACCTTC
TRBV6-5	15	TRBJ1-5	.	few	CASRDGRTTNQPQHF	TGTGCCAGCAGGGACGGACGGACTACTAATCAGCCCCAGCATTTT
TRBV12-5	16	TRBJ1-3	.	.	CASGLRTGNSGNTIYF	TGTGCTAGTGGTTTGCGAACAGGTAACTCTGGAAACACCATATATTTT
TRBV19	14	TRBJ1-5	TRBD1	.	CASSTTGSNQPQHF	TGTGCCAGTAGTACGACAGGGTCGAATCAGCCCCAGCATTTT
TRBV6-5	13	TRBJ1-5	.	.	CASTGGKNQPQHF	TGTGCCAGCACTGGCGGGAAAAATCAGCCCCAGCATTTT
TRBV5-1	17	TRBJ2-7	TRBD1	.	CASSLAMAGRGLNEQYF	TGCGCCAGCAGCTTGGCAATGGCCGGCAGGGGGCTGAACGAGCAGTACTTC
TRBV5-8	14	TRBJ2-7	TRBD1	.	CASSYAGTAYEQYF	TGTGCCAGCAGCTACGCCGGGACAGCCTACGAGCAGTACTTC